This T cell receptor beta chain was sequenced for a study of blood T cell repertoires in COVID-19. Across the study: Samples came from the United States, Italy and Spain, spanning acute and convalescent COVID-19.

V was trimmed by 6 bases and J by 8 bases, leaving 19 bases between them. This CDR3 spans 15 amino acids. Germline-derived CDR1 and CDR2 are MDHEN and SYDVKM. Those enrolled in Seattle joined during active infection and were followed longitudinally afterward. Original processing notes: Cell counts per sample came from amplifying reference gene primers. TCRdb's copy holds only in-frame clones and misses some; the assay was immunoSEQ multiplex PCR. From that table come the V and J calls and clone size; the DNA was used to work out D and trimming. The sample has tens of thousands of clones; more than 80% are singletons.

This TCR was sampled from a woman aged 55-75 years with COVID-19, enrolled during active disease. Sample: peripheral blood. This rearrangement joins TRBV28 to TRBJ2-2, with D maybe TRBD1 (6 bases). The CDR3 loop is CASRSASGVAGELFF. The DNA for the CDR3 is TGTGCCAGCAGATCTGCTTCAGGGGTGGCGGGGGAGCTGTTTTTT.